The entry that follows covers one T cell receptor (beta chain) sequence. The antigen is not known. Germline V gives CDR1 SGHVS, CDR2 FQNEAQ. The CDR3 is made up of 13 amino acids. V lost 7 bases to trimming and J lost 5 bases; unmatched junction nucleotides: 7. This record comes from a study of T cells in pancreatic ductal adenocarcinoma. This table comes from immunoSEQ multiplex PCR, and its TCRdb copy is limited to in-frame clones, with some not included. The sample includes over 90,000 clones, about 96% of them seen just once. Study conclusions and caveats: Tumor and blood clonality did not differ significantly, about 0.11 versus 0.078.

No neoadjuvant therapy was given to the selected pancreatic ductal adenocarcinoma patients before their surgery. The sample comprised PBMCs. This rearrangement joins TRBV7-8 to TRBJ1-2, with 7 bases matching TRBD1. The receptor was derived from a human donor with pancreatic ductal adenocarcinoma. The CDR3 reads CASNSRTGYGYTF. The CDR3 DNA follows: TGTGCCAGCAACTCCCGGACAGGTTATGGCTACACCTTC.